This TCR beta chain was identified during a study of blood T cell repertoires in COVID-19. Deletions cut 4 bases from V and 2 bases from J, with 8 bases between. This CDR3 region has 14 residues. Germline V gene data show CDR1 as MDHEN and CDR2 as SYDVKM. Repertoires were generated with immunoSEQ multiplex PCR, while TCRdb's copy carries only in-frame clones and drops some. The profile shows 45,000 to 55,000 clones, under 90% of them singletons. Sequenced: peripheral blood. The J gene is TRBJ2-2, the V gene TRBV28; tentative D call: TRBD2 (7 bases). The sequence was collected from a man aged 45-60 years with acute or convalescent COVID-19. The CDR3 sequence: CASSWGGNTGELFF. CDR3 in DNA: TGTGCCAGCAGTTGGGGGGGCAACACCGGGGAGCTGTTTTTT.